This T cell receptor beta chain was sequenced for a study of T cell changes during pregnancy in multiple sclerosis. TCRdb keeps only in-frame clones here, not all; method: immunoSEQ multiplex PCR. The sample lists about 60,000 clones, roughly 92% occurring once. CDR3 length: 14 amino acids. V was shortened by 4 bases and J by 0 bases, with 8 bases between the two germline ends. Germline V gives CDR1 SGHDN, CDR2 FVKESK. V and J are TRBV14 and TRBJ2-3, with a possible D match to TRBD2 (6 bases). Sample: CD8+ T cells from peripheral blood mononuclear cells, taken in the second trimester of pregnancy. The TCR originated in a female donor with multiple sclerosis, enrolled in a pregnancy study. The CDR3 loop is CASSPSGSTDTQYF. CDR3 nucleotide sequence: TGTGCCAGCAGCCCCAGCGGGAGCACAGATACGCAGTATTTT.